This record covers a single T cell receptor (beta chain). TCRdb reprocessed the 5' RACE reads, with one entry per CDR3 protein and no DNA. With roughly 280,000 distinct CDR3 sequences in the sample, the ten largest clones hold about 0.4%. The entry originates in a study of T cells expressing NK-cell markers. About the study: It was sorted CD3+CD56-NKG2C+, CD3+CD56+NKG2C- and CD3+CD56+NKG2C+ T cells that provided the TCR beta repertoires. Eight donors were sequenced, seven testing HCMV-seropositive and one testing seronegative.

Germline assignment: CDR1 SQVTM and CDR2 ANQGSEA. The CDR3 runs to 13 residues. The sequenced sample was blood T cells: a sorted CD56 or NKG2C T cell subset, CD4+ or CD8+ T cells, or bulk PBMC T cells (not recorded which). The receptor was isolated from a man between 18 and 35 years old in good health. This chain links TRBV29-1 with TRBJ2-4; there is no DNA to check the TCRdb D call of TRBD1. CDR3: CSVLNRQGGIQYF.